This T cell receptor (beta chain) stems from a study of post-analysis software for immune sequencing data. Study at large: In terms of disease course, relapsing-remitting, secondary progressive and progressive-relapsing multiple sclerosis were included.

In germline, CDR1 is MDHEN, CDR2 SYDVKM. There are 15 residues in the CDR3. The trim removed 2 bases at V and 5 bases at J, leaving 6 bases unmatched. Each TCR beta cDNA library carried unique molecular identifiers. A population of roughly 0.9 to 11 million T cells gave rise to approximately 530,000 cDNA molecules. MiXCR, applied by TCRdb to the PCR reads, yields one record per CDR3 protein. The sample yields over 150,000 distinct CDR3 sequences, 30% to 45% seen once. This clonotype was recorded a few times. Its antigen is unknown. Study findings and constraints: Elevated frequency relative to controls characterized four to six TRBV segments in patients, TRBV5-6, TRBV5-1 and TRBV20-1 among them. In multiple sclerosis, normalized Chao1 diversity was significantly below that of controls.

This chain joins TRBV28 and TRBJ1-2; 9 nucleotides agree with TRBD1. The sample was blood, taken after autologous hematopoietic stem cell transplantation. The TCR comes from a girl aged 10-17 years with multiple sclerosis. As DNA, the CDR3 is TGTGCCAGCAGTTTAATACAGGGGGCAGGATATGGCTACACCTTC. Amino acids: CASSLIQGAGYGYTF.